The 18 T cell receptor beta chains below come from one sample, sequenced in a study of blood T cells in healthy people across ages. It was with a sample-barcoded 5' primer and a J-beta primer mix that a second PCR of about 6 to 12 cycles was run. TCRdb re-analysed the 5' RACE reads in MiXCR, keeping a single row per CDR3 protein. The data hold 750,000 or so distinct CDR3 sequences, with around 25% observed a single time. This same sample was also taken into another study, of T cells of mothers and their children.

Input material: blood. The receptor set was obtained from a boy aged 5-17 years in good health.

This clonotype has just a few counts. This rearrangement joins TRBV12-3 or TRBV12-4 to TRBJ2-5; tentative D call: TRBD2 (5 bases). The J call is doubtful: the DNA matches TRBJ2-1 better. There are 16 residues in the CDR3. The CDR3, as DNA: TGTGCCAGCAGTTCGCCCCAAGTAGCAGGACTTGCAGAGCAGTTCTTC. Translation gives CASSSPQVAGLAEQFF.

This clonotype was observed a handful of times. The junction and the germline gene differ at one end; a read error may be behind it. This chain connects TRBV14 to TRBJ2-1; D uncertain. The CDR3 extends over 12 amino acids. Germline values: CDR1 SGHDN, CDR2 FVKESK. In DNA form, the CDR3 reads TGTGCCAGCAGCTGCACTTACAATGAGCAGCTCTTC. Translated, it gives CASSCTYNEQLF.

This clonotype was observed a handful of times. J is TRBJ1-5 and V is TRBV7-6; weak D call: TRBD1 (6 bases). From germline, CDR1 is SGHVS and CDR2 FNYEAQ. Trimming left V 5 bases short and J 3 bases short, with 17 bases between. The CDR3 has 16 residues. The CDR3 DNA follows: TGTGCCAGCAGCACTCATCAGGGGTCCCCCAATCAGCCCCAGCATTTT. It specifies CASSTHQGSPNQPQHF. Based on the CDR3 plus reference TRBV7-6 and TRBJ1-5, the full variable domain is GAGVSQSPRYKVTKRGQDVALRCDPISGHVSLYWYRQALGQGPEFLTYFNYEAQQDKSGLPNDRFSAERPEGSISTLTIQRTEQRDSAMYRCASSTHQGSPNQPQHFGDGTRLSIL.

The chain uses TRBV29-1 and TRBJ2-5; 13 bases are a match to TRBD2. The germline V gene has CDR1 SQVTM and CDR2 ANQGSEA. This CDR3 has 15 residues. V trimming: 8 bases; J trimming: 5 bases; junction bases outside the gene matches: 11. In DNA form, the CDR3 reads TGCAGCTTCAGGACTAGCGGGGGACCCTTGGAGACCCAGTACTTC. This gives the protein CSFRTSGGPLETQYF. Based on the CDR3 plus reference TRBV29-1 and TRBJ2-5, the full variable domain is SAVISQKPSRDICQRGTSLTIQCQVDSQVTMMFWYRQQPGQSLTLIATANQGSEATYESGFVIDKFPISRPNLTFSTLTVSNMSPEDSSIYLCSFRTSGGPLETQYFGPGTRLLVL.

The chain employs TRBV3-1 and TRBJ2-5, with 7 bases that match TRBD2. Near its end, the DNA agrees better with TRBJ2-7, so the J call may be wrong. The CDR3 runs to 14 residues. In germline, CDR1 is LGHDT, CDR2 YNNKEL (reference sequence). In DNA, the CDR3 is TGTGCCAGCAGCCCCCCTCAGGGAGGGTACGAGCAGTACTTC. Its translation is CASSPPQGGYEQYF.

In this sample, this clonotype turned up a few times. The V and J genes are TRBV6-2 or TRBV6-3 and TRBJ2-5; 12 nucleotides match TRBD2. The tail of the sequence fits TRBJ2-1 better, so the J call may be wrong. Germline V CDR1 and CDR2: MNHEY, SVGEGT. The CDR3 runs 15 residues. The CDR3 sequence is CASKTGLAGGSEQFF. The CDR3, as DNA: TGTGCCAGCAAGACGGGACTAGCGGGTGGGAGTGAGCAGTTCTTC.

This clonotype was detected only once. The chain carries TRBV27 and TRBJ2-1; TRBD1 might be the D (6 bases). The germline V gene has CDR1 MNHEY and CDR2 SMNVEV (reference sequence). Trimming removed 5 bases from V and 2 bases from J, with 16 bases in between. The CDR3 is 16 amino acids. As DNA, the CDR3 is TGTGCCAGCAGTCTACTCACAGGGAACACCTACAATGAGCAGTTCTTC. It encodes CASSLLTGNTYNEQFF.

This clonotype was detected only a few times. The chain joins TRBV5-6 to TRBJ1-2; TRBD1 agrees at 7 bases. The CDR3 is 13 amino acids. CDR1 SGHDT and CDR2 YYEEEE come from the germline V gene. V lost 6 bases and J lost 8; bases outside the gene matches: 10. CDR3 in amino acids: CASISTGLGGYTF. The CDR3, as DNA: TGTGCCAGCATCTCGACAGGGTTAGGGGGCTACACCTTC.

The chain couples TRBV4-1 to TRBJ2-5, with TRBD2 as a possible D gene (6 bases). The DNA end lines up better with TRBJ2-1; the J call may be wrong. Germline lookup yields CDR1 MGHRA and CDR2 YSYEKL. The CDR3 runs to 18 residues. This chain's CDR3 is CASSQDTAGSSPYNEQFF. The CDR3 DNA is TGCGCCAGCAGCCAAGATACCGCCGGGAGCTCCCCGTACAATGAGCAGTTCTTC.

There are a few counts of this clonotype. This chain joins TRBV27 and TRBJ1-1, with D possibly TRBD1 on 5 matching bases. The CDR3 runs 14 residues. From germline, CDR1 is MNHEY and CDR2 SMNVEV (reference sequence). Trimming stripped 5 bases from V and 5 bases from J, with 15 bases between. CDR3 protein: CASSPLWGGTEAFF. The CDR3 nucleotides are TGTGCCAGCAGTCCCCTTTGGGGCGGAACTGAAGCTTTCTTT.

The V and J genes are TRBV9 and TRBJ2-3; D unresolved. Trimming took 0 bases from V and 4 from J, leaving 9 bases between them. The CDR3 sequence is 14 residues long. CDR1 is SGDLS, CDR2 YYNGEE, per germline. The CDR3 nucleotides are TGTGCCAGCAGCGTAGTCTTCTCCTCAGATACGCAGTATTTT. This sequence encodes CASSVVFSSDTQYF.

The chain has TRBV19 and TRBJ1-5; no firm D call. The germline V gene encodes CDR1 LNHDA and CDR2 SQIVND (reference sequence). This CDR3 contains 16 residues. The ends were cut back, 5 bases at V and 8 bases at J, with 22 bases in the middle. The CDR3 DNA sequence: TGTGCCAGTAGTCGAAATTACCGGGCAAGGGAGAAGCCCCAGCATTTT. Protein product: CASSRNYRAREKPQHF.

The CDR3 DNA reads as TGCGCCAGCAGCTTGGTGCCGGGACAGGTTTACAATGAGCAGTTCTTC. It is translated as CASSLVPGQVYNEQFF. The rearrangement links TRBV5-1 to TRBJ2-5, with 8 positions matching TRBD1. The DNA end favors TRBJ2-1, so the J call may be wrong. The CDR3 runs to 16 residues. The germline gives CDR1 SGHRS, CDR2 YFSETQ.

This clonotype appeared a few times. The chain uses TRBV6-1 and TRBJ2-1; D perhaps matches TRBD2 (5 bases). The CDR3 is 15 amino acids. CDR1 MNHNS and CDR2 SASEGT come from the germline V gene. Trimming cost V 5 bases and J 8 bases, with 19 bases left between them. This CDR3 is CASSKLMSSGDEQFF. CDR3 nucleotides: TGTGCCAGCAGTAAGCTGATGAGCTCCGGGGATGAGCAGTTCTTC.

In its sample, this clonotype was seen a few times. The chain has TRBV6-5 and TRBJ2-7; possibly TRBD2 for D (5 bases). The V and J ends lost 0 bases and 0 bases respectively, with 15 bases between them. Germline lookup yields CDR1 MNHEY and CDR2 SVGAGI. The CDR3 sequence is 17 residues long. This chain's CDR3 is CASSYSGSSLISYEQYF. As DNA, the CDR3 is TGTGCCAGCAGTTACTCGGGTTCTAGCTTAATCTCCTACGAGCAGTACTTC.

To note about this clonotype: At one end, the junction sequence differs from germline, possibly due to a read error. The DNA for the CDR3 is TGCAGCGTGGAAGGGACTCCCCGGGGAGGGTTCACAGATACGCAGTATTTT. It is translated as CSVEGTPRGGFTDTQYF. The chain has TRBV29-1 and TRBJ2-3; 7 bases fit TRBD2. The CDR3 has 17 amino acids. CDR1 and CDR2 from the germline V gene are SQVTM and ANQGSEA.

The sample holds a few counts of this clonotype. The chain links TRBV7-2 to TRBJ2-1; 7 nucleotides agree with TRBD2. The J call may be faulty, since TRBJ2-7 better matches the DNA end. The CDR3 covers 16 residues. CDR1 and CDR2 from the germline V gene are SGHTA and FQGNSA. Here the CDR3 DNA reads TGTGCCAGCAGCTTAGTTCTTGGCGGGGGTGTTGGGGAGCAGTACTTC. This gives the protein CASSLVLGGGVGEQYF.

The chain is built from TRBV5-1 and TRBJ2-5; possible D gene TRBD2, 6 bases. CDR1 and CDR2 from the germline V gene are SGHRS and YFSETQ. The V and J ends lost 0 bases and 3 bases respectively, with 9 bases between them. The CDR3 totals 14 residues. CDR3 coding DNA: TGCGCCAGCAGCTTGGCCTGGGGGGAAGAGACCCAGTACTTC. Its protein is CASSLAWGEETQYF.